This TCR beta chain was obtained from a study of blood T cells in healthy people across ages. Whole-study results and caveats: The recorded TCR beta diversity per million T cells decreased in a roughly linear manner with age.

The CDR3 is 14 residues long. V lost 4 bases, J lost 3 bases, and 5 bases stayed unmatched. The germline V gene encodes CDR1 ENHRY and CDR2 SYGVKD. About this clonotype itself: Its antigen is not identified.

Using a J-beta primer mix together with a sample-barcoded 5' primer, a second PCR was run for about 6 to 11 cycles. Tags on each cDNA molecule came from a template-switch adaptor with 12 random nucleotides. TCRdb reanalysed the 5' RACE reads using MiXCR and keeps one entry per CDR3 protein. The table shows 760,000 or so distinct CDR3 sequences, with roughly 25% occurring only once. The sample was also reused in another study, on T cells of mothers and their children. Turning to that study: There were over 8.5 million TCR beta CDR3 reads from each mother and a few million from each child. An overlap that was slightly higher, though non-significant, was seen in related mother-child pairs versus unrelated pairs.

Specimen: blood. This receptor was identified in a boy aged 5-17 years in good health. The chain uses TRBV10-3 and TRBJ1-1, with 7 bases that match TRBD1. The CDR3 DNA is TGTGCCATCAGTGGTAAGCAGGGGGACACTGAAGCTTTCTTT. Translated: CAISGKQGDTEAFF.